This T cell receptor beta chain was found in a study of cytomegalovirus exposure and HLA in healthy donors. Study-level results: Analysis was performed later, and it showed HLA-associated TCR beta chains to be more clonally expanded than equally common others. Association of a missense DCLRE1C variant with TCR beta V- and J-gene trimming was reported in a later analysis. Under in vitro conditions, a few CMV-associated chains were confirmed as specific for CMV antigens.

As concerns this clone: Its matching antigen is unknown.

The PCR was carried out with 60 Vbeta primers and 13 Jbeta primers. The protocol was immunoSEQ multiplex PCR, while the TCRdb copy is restricted to in-frame clones and leaves out a portion. Among 55,000 to 70,000 clones listed, around four fifths were seen once. The clonotype was recovered from a male donor in good health and CMV-seropositive. The sequenced material came from PBMCs.

CDR3 DNA: TGCAGCGTCACTCCGGGATTAAACTATGGCTACACCTTC. It is translated as CSVTPGLNYGYTF. The chain carries TRBV29-1 and TRBJ1-2; D uncertain. Germline CDR1 SQVTM, CDR2 ANQGSEA. V lost 6 bases, J lost 2 bases, and 13 bases lay in between. The length of the CDR3 is 13 residues.